The clone carrying this T cell receptor beta chain has at least ten counts. This record comes from a study of molecular identifiers for immune sequencing clone quantification. CDR3 length: 14 amino acids. J gave up 5 bases and V 2 bases, and 3 bases lay outside the gene matches. Germline values: CDR1 SGHRS, CDR2 YFSETQ. From the PCR reads, TCRdb called clonotypes with MiXCR, one entry per CDR3 protein. The table has roughly 630,000 distinct CDR3 sequences, 25% seen once. Libraries of naive CD8 cells were prepared from approximately 20,000 to 980,000 sorted cells using 10%, 30% or 50% RNA. Sorting defined naive CD8 T cells as CD8+CD4-CCR7+CD45RA+.

Specimen: naive CD8+ T cells from blood, with Jurkat cell RNA spiked in. Subset: FACS-sorted CD8+CD4-CCR7+CD45RA+ naive T cells. This rearrangement joins TRBV5-1 to TRBJ1-1, with TRBD1 matching over 10 bases. The receptor was isolated from a human donor in good health. Some libraries in this study had Jurkat cell RNA spiked in. DNA for the CDR3: TGCGCCAGCAGCTTCCGGGACAGGGGTACTGAAGCTTTCTTT. This gives the protein CASSFRDRGTEAFF.